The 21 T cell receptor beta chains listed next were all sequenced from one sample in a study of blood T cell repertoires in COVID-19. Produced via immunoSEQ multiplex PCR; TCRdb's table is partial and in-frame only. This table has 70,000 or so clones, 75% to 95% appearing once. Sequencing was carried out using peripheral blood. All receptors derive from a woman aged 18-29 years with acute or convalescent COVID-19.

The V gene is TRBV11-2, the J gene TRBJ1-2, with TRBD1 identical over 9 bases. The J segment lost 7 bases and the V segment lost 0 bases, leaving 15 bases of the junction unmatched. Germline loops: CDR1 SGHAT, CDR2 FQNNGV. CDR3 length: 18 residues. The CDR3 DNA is TGTGCCAGCAGCTTAGATTCGGGACAGGGCCTTCTTATGGGTGGCTACACCTTC. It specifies CASSLDSGQGLLMGGYTF. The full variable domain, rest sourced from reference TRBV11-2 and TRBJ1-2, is EAGVAQSPRYKIIEKRQSVAFWCNPISGHATLYWYQQILGQGPKLLIQFQNNGVVDDSQLPKDRFSAERLKGVDSTLKIQPAKLEDSAVYLCASSLDSGQGLLMGGYTFGSGTRLTVV.

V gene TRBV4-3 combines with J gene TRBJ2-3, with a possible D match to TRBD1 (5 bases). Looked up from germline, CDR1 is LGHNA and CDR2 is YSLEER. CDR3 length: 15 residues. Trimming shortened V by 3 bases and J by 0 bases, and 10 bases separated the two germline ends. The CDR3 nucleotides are TGCGCCAGCAGCCAGAAGGGGTCTAGCACAGATACGCAGTATTTT. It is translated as CASSQKGSSTDTQYF.

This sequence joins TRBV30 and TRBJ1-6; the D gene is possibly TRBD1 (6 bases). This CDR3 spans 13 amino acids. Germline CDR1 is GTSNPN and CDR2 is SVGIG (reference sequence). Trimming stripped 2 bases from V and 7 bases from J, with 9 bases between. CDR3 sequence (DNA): TGTGCCTGGAGTATTCAGGGGAATTCACCCCTCCACTTT. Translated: CAWSIQGNSPLHF.

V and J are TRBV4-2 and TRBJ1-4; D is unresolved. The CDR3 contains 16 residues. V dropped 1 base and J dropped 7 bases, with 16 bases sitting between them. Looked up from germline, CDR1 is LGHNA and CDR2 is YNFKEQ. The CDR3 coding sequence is TGTGCCAGCAGCCAAGTGTCTGGGCGTGAGGGTGAAAAACTGTTTTTT. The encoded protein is CASSQVSGREGEKLFF.

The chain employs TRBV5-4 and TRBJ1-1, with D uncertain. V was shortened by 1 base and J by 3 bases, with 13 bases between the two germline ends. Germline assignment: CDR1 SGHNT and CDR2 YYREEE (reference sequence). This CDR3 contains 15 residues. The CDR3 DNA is TGTGCCAGCAGCTTGATTGGCGGCAGCCACACTGAAGCTTTCTTT. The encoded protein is CASSLIGGSHTEAFF.

This CDR3 is CASSRGSPETQYF. The DNA for the CDR3 is TGTGCCAGCAGCCGTGGGAGCCCAGAGACCCAGTACTTC. This chain links TRBV3-1 (or the pseudogene TRBV3-2) with TRBJ2-5; a possible D gene is TRBD2 (5 bases). This CDR3 is 13 amino acids long. Germline assignment: CDR1 LGHDT and CDR2 YNNKEL (reference sequence). V was cut by 4 bases and J by 4 bases, with 10 bases left in between.

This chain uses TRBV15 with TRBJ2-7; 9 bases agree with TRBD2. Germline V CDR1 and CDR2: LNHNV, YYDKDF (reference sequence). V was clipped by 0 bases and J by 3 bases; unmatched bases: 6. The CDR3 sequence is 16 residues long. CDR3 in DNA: TGTGCCACCAGCAGAGATCGGTCTAGCGGGGACTACGAGCAGTACTTC. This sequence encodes CATSRDRSSGDYEQYF.

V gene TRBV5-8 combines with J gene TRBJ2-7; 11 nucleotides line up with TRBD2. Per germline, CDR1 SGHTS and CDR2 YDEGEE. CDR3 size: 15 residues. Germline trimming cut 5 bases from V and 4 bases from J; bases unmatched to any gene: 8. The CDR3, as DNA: TGTGCCAGCAGAAACAGACTAGCGGGGAAGTACGAGCAGTACTTC. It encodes CASRNRLAGKYEQYF.

CDR3 region: CASSPGGLAGFQETQYF. The CDR3 region has the DNA TGTGCCAGCAGCCCCGGAGGTCTAGCGGGATTCCAAGAGACCCAGTACTTC. This chain uses TRBV4-2 with TRBJ2-5; 9 bases map to TRBD2. The germline V gene has CDR1 LGHNA and CDR2 YNFKEQ. The trim removed 4 bases at V and 1 base at J, leaving 10 bases unmatched. The CDR3 contains 17 residues.

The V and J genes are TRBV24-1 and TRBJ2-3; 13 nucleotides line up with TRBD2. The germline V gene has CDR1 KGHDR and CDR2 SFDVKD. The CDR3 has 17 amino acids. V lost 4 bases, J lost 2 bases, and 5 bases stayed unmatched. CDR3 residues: CATSERTSGRNTDTQYF. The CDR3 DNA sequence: TGTGCCACCAGTGAACGGACTAGCGGGAGAAACACAGATACGCAGTATTTT.

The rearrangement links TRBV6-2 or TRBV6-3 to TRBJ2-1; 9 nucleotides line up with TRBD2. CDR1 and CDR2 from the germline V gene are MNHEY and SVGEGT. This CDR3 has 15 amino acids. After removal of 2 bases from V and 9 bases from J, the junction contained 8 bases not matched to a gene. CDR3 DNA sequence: TGTGCCAGCAGTTACGGTATAGCGGGAGCCTCTGAGCAGTTCTTC. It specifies CASSYGIAGASEQFF.

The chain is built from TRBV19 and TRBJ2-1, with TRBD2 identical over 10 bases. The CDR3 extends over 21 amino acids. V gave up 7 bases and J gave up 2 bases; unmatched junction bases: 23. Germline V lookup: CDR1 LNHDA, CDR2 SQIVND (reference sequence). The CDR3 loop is CASTPRWLAGDGNAPYNEQFF. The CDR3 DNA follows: TGTGCCAGTACTCCCCGGTGGCTAGCGGGAGACGGGAACGCCCCCTACAATGAGCAGTTCTTC. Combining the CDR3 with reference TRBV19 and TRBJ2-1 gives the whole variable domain DGGITQSPKYLFRKEGQNVTLSCEQNLNHDAMYWYRQDPGQGLRLIYYSQIVNDFQKGDIAEGYSVSREKKESFPLTVTSAQKNPTAFYLCASTPRWLAGDGNAPYNEQFFGPGTRLTVL.

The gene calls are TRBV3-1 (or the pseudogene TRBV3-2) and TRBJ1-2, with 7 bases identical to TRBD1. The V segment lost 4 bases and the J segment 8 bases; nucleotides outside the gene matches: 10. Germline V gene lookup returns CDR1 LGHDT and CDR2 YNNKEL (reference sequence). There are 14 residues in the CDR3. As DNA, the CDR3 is TGTGCCAGCAGCCGGCGAGGGGGCGCGGGCGGCTACACCTTC. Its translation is CASSRRGGAGGYTF.

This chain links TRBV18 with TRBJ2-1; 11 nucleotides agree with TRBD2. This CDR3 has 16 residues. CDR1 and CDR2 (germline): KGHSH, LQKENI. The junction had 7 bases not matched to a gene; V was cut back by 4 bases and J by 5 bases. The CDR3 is CASSQIAGGTNNEQFF. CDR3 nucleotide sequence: TGTGCCAGCTCACAAATAGCGGGGGGGACAAACAATGAGCAGTTCTTC.

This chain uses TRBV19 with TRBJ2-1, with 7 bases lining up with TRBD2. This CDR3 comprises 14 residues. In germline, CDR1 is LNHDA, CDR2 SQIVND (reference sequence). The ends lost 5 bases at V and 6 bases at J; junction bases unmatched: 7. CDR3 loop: CASSSPGGGNEQFF. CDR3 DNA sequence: TGTGCCAGTAGTTCCCCGGGGGGTGGCAATGAGCAGTTCTTC.

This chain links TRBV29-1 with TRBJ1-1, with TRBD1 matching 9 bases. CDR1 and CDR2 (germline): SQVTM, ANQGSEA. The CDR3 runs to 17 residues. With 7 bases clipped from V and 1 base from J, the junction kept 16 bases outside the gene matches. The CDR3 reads CSAGTGGGWVSNTEAFF. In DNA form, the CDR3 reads TGCAGCGCCGGCACAGGGGGCGGTTGGGTTTCGAACACTGAAGCTTTCTTT. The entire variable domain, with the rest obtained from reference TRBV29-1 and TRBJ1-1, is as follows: SAVISQKPSRDICQRGTSLTIQCQVDSQVTMMFWYRQQPGQSLTLIATANQGSEATYESGFVIDKFPISRPNLTFSTLTVSNMSPEDSSIYLCSAGTGGGWVSNTEAFFGQGTRLTVV.

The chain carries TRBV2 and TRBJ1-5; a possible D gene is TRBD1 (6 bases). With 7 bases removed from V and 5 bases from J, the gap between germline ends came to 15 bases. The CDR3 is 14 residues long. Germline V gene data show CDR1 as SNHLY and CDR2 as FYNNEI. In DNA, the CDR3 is TGTGCCAGCAATATTGGGGGCATGGATCAGCCCCAGCATTTT. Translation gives CASNIGGMDQPQHF.

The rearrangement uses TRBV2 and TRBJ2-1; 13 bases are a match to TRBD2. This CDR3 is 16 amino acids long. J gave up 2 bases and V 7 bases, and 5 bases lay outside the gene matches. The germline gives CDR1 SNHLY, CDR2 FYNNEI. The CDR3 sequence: CASKTLAGGTYNEQFF. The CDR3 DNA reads TGTGCCAGCAAGACACTAGCGGGAGGGACCTACAATGAGCAGTTCTTC.

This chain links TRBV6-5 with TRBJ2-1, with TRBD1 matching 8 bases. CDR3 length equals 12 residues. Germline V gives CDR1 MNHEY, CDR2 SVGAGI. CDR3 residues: CATTTPGTGQFF. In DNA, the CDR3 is TGTGCTACCACCACCCCCGGGACAGGGCAGTTCTTC.

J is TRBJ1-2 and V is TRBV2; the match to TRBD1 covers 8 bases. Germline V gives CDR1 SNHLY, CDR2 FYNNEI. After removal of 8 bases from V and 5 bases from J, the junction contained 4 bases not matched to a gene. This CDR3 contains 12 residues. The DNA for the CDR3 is TGTGCCAGCGGACAGGGAGGATATGGCTACACCTTC. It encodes CASGQGGYGYTF.

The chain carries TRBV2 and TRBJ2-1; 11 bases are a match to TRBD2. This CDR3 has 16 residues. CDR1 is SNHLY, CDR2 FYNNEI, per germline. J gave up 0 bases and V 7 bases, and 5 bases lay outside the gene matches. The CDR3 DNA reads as TGTGCCAGCAACGAAGGGACTAGCGGCTCCTACAATGAGCAGTTCTTC. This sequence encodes CASNEGTSGSYNEQFF.